The text below deals with one TCR beta chain. Its antigen is not yet known. Within one base of it there is no much larger clone, and no base qualities were kept. These data originate in a study of cytomegalovirus exposure and HLA in healthy donors (dated by TCRdb to 2016 to 2017). The study in broad terms: In an earlier analysis of roughly 500 of the donors, approximately 260 Gb of sequence data and approximately 120 million unique TCR beta sequences from 150 million to 200 million T cells were reported. About 330 gigabases of sequencing data and around 90 million unique TCR sequences made up an early release that covered approximately 620 HLA-typed donors. Among the roughly 400 genotyped donors, under 90% belonged to the genetic ancestry cluster associated with self-reported Caucasian donors. The study aimed to test whether cataloging public T cell receptors could reveal signatures of past pathogen exposure. The study used immunosequencing to profile the T cell repertoires of around 600 subjects and linked those repertoires to cytomegalovirus serostatus. Besides the first cohort of roughly 640 subjects, a separate validation cohort made up of roughly 130 different subjects was used. The study combined high-throughput TCR immunosequencing, statistical association of individual TCRs with disease status, and machine learning to predict cytomegalovirus infection status. A later analysis re-examined previously published TCR beta repertoires from 600 to 700 donors and added high-resolution HLA genotyping to investigate patterns of TCR occurrence. In the later analysis, no new phenotypic data were used to find candidate immune exposures; instead, reliance was placed on TCR beta sequences and their occurrence across donors. An earlier analysis of several hundred of the donors applied high-throughput TCR beta sequencing to assess whether each TCR beta V gene segment acted as functional or pseudogenic. Alongside the repertoire data, information on donor age, sex, ethnicity and CMV serostatus was compiled. A later genetic analysis took genome-wide SNP genotypes for 398 of the 666 donors and used that subset as a discovery cohort. All discovery cohort repertoires had been generated using a single sequencing platform. HLA typing covered class I and class II loci at four-digit resolution. The number of donors typed differed by locus, with roughly 620-630 for A, B, C, DRB1 and DQB1, over 500 for DQA1, approximately 570 for DPA1, and some 470 for DPB1. Several DR-DQ haplotypes were handled as single units for association and clustering because linkage in the cohort was strong. Across approximately 400 genotyped donors of the cohort, an average of roughly 250,000 unique TCR beta nucleotide sequences per donor were sequenced, and roughly 17% of those sequences were non-productive. What the authors observed across the whole study: A later genetic analysis associated a missense DCLRE1C variant with V-gene and J-gene trimming of TCR beta chains, and an independent cohort replicated the association. Because counts were too low, roughly 18 rarely observed V segments, including chromosome 9 orphons, were left out of the earlier analysis of about 620 of the donors. The classifier was reported to diagnose cytomegalovirus status with high specificity and sensitivity in both the original cohort and the validation cohort. A further reported finding was that TCR beta sequences accurately predicted the HLA-A and HLA-B alleles for most subjects in the first cohort. In a later genetic analysis, fewer N-insertions in productive TCRs were reported among donors in an Asian-associated ancestry cluster than the roughly 700-donor mean. Correlated functional status among segregating V segments might reflect linkage disequilibrium, but an unknown experimental factor could not be ruled out. HLA typing was unavailable for some donors at each locus, so association tests used only the typed subset. The study listed 150 to 200 TCR beta chains as associated with cytomegalovirus. In a later analysis, HLA-associated TCR beta chains were found to be more clonally expanded and to have lower generation probabilities than equally common non-associated chains. When HLA alleles, especially DR and DQ, strongly co-occurred, attributing TCR associations to individual alleles was difficult. Immune exposure information for the cohort was limited to CMV serostatus. In this cohort, only TCR beta chains were sequenced, and detectable features were limited by the absence of alpha or paired-chain data. Broadly in line with IMGT annotations, most TCR beta V segments showed up in productive rearrangements about 87% or about 30% of the time in an earlier analysis of 450 to 750 of the donors. In a later analysis, about 17,000 TCR beta sequences were associated with specific HLA alleles at a false discovery rate of 0.05. In vitro tests confirmed that a few of the cytomegalovirus-associated TCR beta chains recognize cytomegalovirus antigens. A group of highly shared sequence variants was considered likely to be a technical artifact of the sequencing pipeline. A later analysis found that most CMV-associated TCR beta chains appeared HLA-restricted, with HLA associations seemingly driven largely by CMV exposure. A later analysis reported that several top co-occurrence clusters appeared linked to parvovirus B19, influenza, CMV and Epstein-Barr virus. Most TCR sequences were observed very rarely across donors, whereas some public TCRs were present in many individuals. Sequencing depth was assumed to be roughly uniform across donors in the presence/absence analyses, though that assumption may not hold. The authors suggested that the approach could potentially be extended to other disease states and immunological phenotypes. In a later analysis, the rate of TCR association differed among HLA loci, with DRB1 alleles having the most associated TCRs and HLA-C alleles having the fewest.

The cohort comprised 550 to 700 healthy bone marrow donors. All cohort members were sampled while nominally healthy, although unrecorded immune exposures were likely present. The donor tested CMV seronegative, placing the donor among the approximately 400 seronegative members of the cohort. Each donor provided a peripheral blood sample, and peripheral blood mononuclear cells were used for TCR beta sequencing. Genomic DNA extraction from the blood cell samples was performed with the Qiagen DNeasy Blood Extraction Kit. Library creation used the immunoSEQ multiplex PCR assay. For the multiplex PCR, a mixture combining 60 forward primers for TCR Vbeta segments and 13 reverse primers for TCR Jbeta segments was used. The CDR3 region of rearranged TCR beta genes was amplified from genomic DNA by a multiplex PCR assay. The Illumina HiSeq System was used to sequence the amplified TCR beta libraries as 87-base-pair reads. The authors' analysis ran thus. A later analysis counted about 82 million unique TCR beta chains across the 666 repertoires, and some 12 million of these chains were shared by at least two donors. Raw reads were error-corrected and collapsed into unique sequences by a nearest-neighbor algorithm in which closely related sequences were merged to remove PCR and sequencing errors. To assign V, D and J gene segments, CDR3 sequences were aligned to IMGT reference sequences. For a sequence to be retained, a match of at least six nucleotides was required to both a V gene segment and a J gene segment. A rearrangement was called productive if the CDR3 had no stop codons and remained in frame with V and J, and every other rearrangement was called non-productive. Following IMGT convention, CDR3 was defined as the stretch from the second conserved V-encoded cysteine to the conserved J-encoded phenylalanine. The earlier analysis of about 500 of the donors excluded sequences that lacked an unambiguous match to a single V gene segment. In an earlier analysis of several hundred of the donors, V segments were called functional above 56.7% productive rearrangements and were called segregating when the between-donor standard deviation exceeded 5%. A statistical classification framework was built to diagnose cytomegalovirus status from the catalog of TCR beta chain sequences. In a later analysis, V and J genes were assigned by comparing TCR nucleotide sequences against IMGT/GENE-DB human TR gene sequences. A later analysis assigned CDR3 sequences and most-parsimonious VDJ recombination scenarios with the TCRdist pipeline. In a later analysis, each TCR beta chain was defined by its CDR3 amino acid sequence together with its V-gene family, and reads without a unique V-gene family were excluded. A later analysis removed several hundred highly shared, low-generation-probability nucleotide sequences to deal with suspected cross-contamination and a sequencing artifact. In a later analysis, a clonal expansion index for each public chain was calculated from normalized within-repertoire ranks of inferred template counts. In a later analysis, generation probabilities were computed with a VDJ recombination model fitted to out-of-frame rearrangements, and the resulting probabilities were checked against IGoR. In a later analysis, TCR-TCR, TCR-HLA and TCR-CMV co-occurrence was scored with hypergeometric tests, and a repertoire-size bias correction was applied to TCR pairs. In a later analysis, false discovery rates were estimated by permuting HLA or CMV assignments 20 times. In a later analysis, co-occurring TCRs were grouped using DBSCAN, with TCRdist sequence similarity added in when clustering inside HLA-allele-positive subsets. Repertoires with fewer than 30,000 or more than 120,000 public chains, plus five repertoires with anomalous nucleotide sharing, were excluded from co-occurrence clustering. What TCRdb holds here is the immuneACCESS table cut down to in-frame rearrangements. Part of the clones is not present; checked against another copy, under half of the missing clones reflect an unresolved V gene, and the others are unexplained. V and J calls and clone size are copied from that table; D and trimming were computed from the DNA. For this sample there are 150,000 to 200,000 clones; over 70% appear just once. The ten most abundant clones make up around 4% of the sample.

The origin of this receptor is a man aged 50-60 years in good health and CMV-seronegative. What was sequenced was PBMCs.

CDR3 protein: CAISAGTGTDTQYF. The DNA is TGTGCCATCAGTGCTGGCACAGGCACAGATACGCAGTATTTT. Rearrangement joined TRBV10-3 to TRBJ2-3, with the D gene too uncertain to name. As encoded in the germline V gene, CDR1 is ENHRY while CDR2 is SYGVKD. The CDR3 spans 14 residues, from the cysteine through the phenylalanine. Only the CDR3 DNA is retained, 42 bases long and in frame from the first base. V gives up 4 bases and J gives up 1 base, and the segment between their germline ends measures 9 bases.